Shown below are 24 T cell receptor beta chains from a single sample sequenced in a study of cytomegalovirus exposure and HLA in healthy donors. Assay: immunoSEQ multiplex PCR; the TCRdb copy retains only in-frame clones and omits some. The table records approximately 57,000 clones, 85% to 95% of them present only once. Material for sequencing was PBMCs. The receptor source for this set is a woman aged 18 to 35 in good health and CMV-seronegative.

This chain joins TRBV25-1 and TRBJ2-1; 8 nucleotides agree with TRBD1. The CDR3 totals 15 residues. Per germline, CDR1 MGHDK and CDR2 SYGVNS. The ends lost 2 bases at V and 5 bases at J; junction bases unmatched: 5. This CDR3 is CASSEPGQVNNEQFF. In nucleotides, the CDR3 is TGTGCCAGCAGTGAACCGGGACAGGTAAACAATGAGCAGTTCTTC.

The rearrangement links TRBV18 to TRBJ2-1; unclear D gene. Trimming took off 3 bases at V and 7 bases at J, with 4 bases between the two ends. There are 11 residues in the CDR3. CDR1 is KGHSH and CDR2 is LQKENI in the germline V gene. CDR3 in DNA: TGTGCCAGCTCACCCGTAAATGAGCAGTTCTTC. Protein product: CASSPVNEQFF.

The chain links TRBV7-9 to TRBJ1-1; no definite D call. Per the germline V gene, CDR1 is SEHNR and CDR2 is FQNEAQ (reference sequence). The V end was cut by 10 bases, the J end by 3 bases, with 12 bases between. This CDR3 has 12 amino acids. Here the CDR3 DNA reads TGTGCCACAATTCGGGGTTACACTGAAGCTTTCTTT. It is translated as CATIRGYTEAFF.

J is TRBJ2-5 and V is TRBV9, with TRBD2 identical over 16 bases. This CDR3 contains 15 residues. Germline V gene sequence: CDR1 SGDLS, CDR2 YYNGEE. Germline trimming cut 4 bases from V and 5 bases from J; bases unmatched to any gene: 2. CDR3 sequence reads: CASSTGLAGGETQYF. DNA of the CDR3: TGTGCCAGCAGCACGGGACTAGCGGGAGGGGAGACCCAGTACTTC.

The chain combines TRBV7-6 with TRBJ1-5, with 11 bases fitting TRBD1. Unmatched junction bases numbered 14, after V lost 5 bases and J lost 5 bases. This CDR3 is 18 amino acids long. Germline V CDR1 and CDR2: SGHVS, FNYEAQ. The CDR3, as DNA: TGTGCCAGCAGCCCCCCCGGGACAGGGGGTAGTGGGTATCAGCCCCAGCATTTT. Translation gives CASSPPGTGGSGYQPQHF. The variable domain in full, with the rest retrieved from reference TRBV7-6 and TRBJ1-5, is GAGVSQSPRYKVTKRGQDVALRCDPISGHVSLYWYRQALGQGPEFLTYFNYEAQQDKSGLPNDRFSAERPEGSISTLTIQRTEQRDSAMYRCASSPPGTGGSGYQPQHFGDGTRLSIL.

J is TRBJ2-3 and V is TRBV6-1; TRBD2 matches at 11 bases. The CDR3 covers 16 residues. Trimming at V came to 4 bases and at J to 3 bases, leaving 6 bases not matched to a gene. Germline V gene lookup returns CDR1 MNHNS and CDR2 SASEGT. In nucleotides, the CDR3 is TGTGCCAGCAGTGCAATAGCGGGGGGGCTGACAGATACGCAGTATTTT. It translates to CASSAIAGGLTDTQYF.

V is TRBV9 and J is TRBJ1-4; D unresolved. Trimming left V 0 bases short and J 8 bases short, with 17 bases between. CDR1 SGDLS and CDR2 YYNGEE come from the germline V gene. There are 16 residues in the CDR3. The CDR3 here is CASSVAPNSGGEKLFF. CDR3 DNA: TGTGCCAGCAGCGTAGCACCCAACTCTGGAGGGGAAAAACTGTTTTTT.

The rearrangement joins TRBV27 to TRBJ1-1, with D maybe TRBD1 (5 bases). The CDR3 length is 14 residues. In germline, CDR1 is MNHEY, CDR2 SMNVEV (reference sequence). Deletions cut 3 bases from V and 4 bases from J, with 12 bases between. This chain's CDR3 is CASSFAGRGTEAFF. Written as DNA, the CDR3 is TGTGCCAGCAGTTTTGCAGGGAGGGGCACTGAAGCTTTCTTT.

This chain links TRBV7-2 with TRBJ1-3, with D possibly TRBD1 on 5 matching bases. The germline V gene encodes CDR1 SGHTA and CDR2 FQGNSA. Trimming took 5 bases from V and 2 from J, leaving 16 bases between them. This CDR3 comprises 16 residues. The CDR3 nucleotides read TGTGCCAGCAGCCCCCCCCAGGCCAGGGCTGGAAACACCATATATTTT. Protein: CASSPPQARAGNTIYF.

The CDR3 DNA is TGTGCCACCAGCAGAGTAAGGGGCTATGGCTACACCTTC. This sequence encodes CATSRVRGYGYTF. V gene TRBV15 combines with J gene TRBJ1-2; TRBD1 might be the D (5 bases). In germline, CDR1 is LNHNV, CDR2 YYDKDF (reference sequence). The V gene lost 1 base and the J gene lost 4 bases, with 7 bases spanning the gap. The CDR3 covers 13 residues.

CDR3 region: CASSLGGGRETQYF. In nucleotides, the CDR3 is TGCGCCAGCAGCTTGGGGGGCGGCAGAGAGACCCAGTACTTC. The chain is built from TRBV5-1 and TRBJ2-5; weak D call: TRBD1 (5 bases). The CDR3 extends over 14 amino acids. The V end lost 0 bases, the J end lost 4 bases, and 10 bases lay between the germline ends. Germline CDR1 is SGHRS and CDR2 is YFSETQ.

The chain carries TRBV6-1 and TRBJ2-3; D is perhaps TRBD2 (5 bases). Per germline, CDR1 MNHNS and CDR2 SASEGT. The CDR3 runs 15 residues. Trimming removed 8 bases at V and 2 bases at J, with 17 bases between. The CDR3 loop reads CASRDGAAYTDTQYF. DNA of the CDR3: TGTGCCAGCCGGGATGGAGCGGCTTACACAGATACGCAGTATTTT.

The CDR3 sequence: CASSLGQGGGYTF. The CDR3 DNA reads TGCGCCAGCAGCCTGGGACAGGGTGGAGGCTACACCTTC. The rearrangement joins TRBV5-1 to TRBJ1-2; 9 bases are shared with TRBD1. The germline V gene has CDR1 SGHRS and CDR2 YFSETQ. J gave up 8 bases and V 4 bases, and 6 bases lay outside the gene matches. The CDR3 totals 13 residues.

The gene calls are TRBV6-1 and TRBJ2-7; weak D call: TRBD1 (6 bases). The CDR3 is 15 amino acids. The V gene lost 1 base and the J gene lost 2 bases, with 12 bases spanning the gap. Germline CDR1 and CDR2: MNHNS and SASEGT. The CDR3 nucleotides are TGTGCCAGCAGTGAAGAGGGGGTAGGGACCTACGAGCAGTACGTC. The encoded protein is CASSEEGVGTYEQYV.

V and J are TRBV19 and TRBJ2-7; D call uncertain. V lost 2 bases to trimming and J lost 3 bases, with 8 bases between them. Looked up from germline, CDR1 is LNHDA and CDR2 is SQIVND (reference sequence). This CDR3 has 13 residues. In nucleotides, the CDR3 is TGTGCCAGTAGTATAACAACGCTCTACGAGCAGTACTTC. This translates into CASSITTLYEQYF.

The chain combines TRBV7-2 with TRBJ1-5; D is uncertain. Deletions cut 3 bases from V and 4 bases from J, with 7 bases between. There are 13 residues in the CDR3. Germline values: CDR1 SGHTA, CDR2 FQGNSA. CDR3 loop: CASSFGGNQPQHF. The CDR3 region has the DNA TGTGCCAGCAGCTTCGGAGGGAATCAGCCCCAGCATTTT. Full variable domain (missing parts from reference TRBV7-2 and TRBJ1-5): GAGVSQSPSNKVTEKGKDVELRCDPISGHTALYWYRQSLGQGLEFLIYFQGNSAPDKSGLPSDRFSAERTGGSVSTLTIQRTQQEDSAVYLCASSFGGNQPQHFGDGTRLSIL.

This chain connects TRBV6-1 to TRBJ1-2; TRBD1 matches 10 bases. CDR1 MNHNS and CDR2 SASEGT come from the germline V gene. The CDR3 runs to 16 residues. V lost 4 bases and J lost 5; bases outside the gene matches: 10. CDR3 loop: CASSGGSGTGEYGYTF. The CDR3 DNA follows: TGTGCCAGCAGTGGAGGTTCTGGGACAGGGGAGTATGGCTACACCTTC.

The rearrangement links TRBV5-4 to TRBJ1-2; TRBD1 matches 7 bases. Looked up from germline, CDR1 is SGHNT and CDR2 is YYREEE (reference sequence). The CDR3 is 14 amino acids. J gave up 6 bases and V 5 bases, and 10 bases lay outside the gene matches. The CDR3 sequence: CASSGRQGRDGYTF. The CDR3 DNA reads TGTGCCAGCAGTGGGAGACAGGGAAGAGATGGCTACACCTTC.

The chain carries TRBV7-3 and TRBJ2-1, with TRBD2 as a possible D gene (6 bases). V was cut by 1 base and J by 12 bases, with 34 bases left in between. The CDR3 length is 20 residues. Per the germline V gene, CDR1 is SGHTA and CDR2 is FQGTGA. CDR3 region: CASSLMWAGARGDLTDRQFF. The CDR3 DNA follows: TGTGCCAGCAGCTTAATGTGGGCCGGCGCGCGCGGGGACTTAACAGATAGGCAGTTCTTC. The full variable domain, its missing parts supplied by reference TRBV7-3 and TRBJ2-1, is GAGVSQTPSNKVTEKGKYVELRCDPISGHTALYWYRQSLGQGPEFLIYFQGTGAADDSGLPNDRFFAVRPEGSVSTLKIQRTERGDSAVYLCASSLMWAGARGDLTDRQFFGPGTRLTVL.

The chain uses TRBV30 and TRBJ2-1; D is perhaps TRBD2 (5 bases). Germline V lookup: CDR1 GTSNPN, CDR2 SVGIG (reference sequence). The V and J ends lost 4 bases and 6 bases respectively, with 10 bases between them. The CDR3 extends over 12 amino acids. The CDR3 nucleotides read TGTGCCTGGAAGGACTTATCCAATGAGCAGTTCTTC. It translates to CAWKDLSNEQFF.

CDR3 in DNA: TGTGCCAGCACCCCAATGTTCTCTAGGACAGCTTACGAGCAGTACTTC. Its protein product is CASTPMFSRTAYEQYF. The V call is TRBV11-2, the J call TRBJ2-7; perhaps TRBD1 as D (6 bases). The CDR3 covers 16 residues. Trimming cost V 7 bases and J 4 bases, with 23 bases left between them. The germline CDR1 and CDR2 sequences are SGHAT and FQNNGV.

This clone was seen a handful of times. This chain uses TRBV15 with TRBJ1-1, with D hard to call. Between the trimmed V and J ends, which lost 4 bases and 4 bases, there was a span of 10 bases. This CDR3 has 13 residues. Looked up from germline, CDR1 is LNHNV and CDR2 is YYDKDF (reference sequence). Written as DNA, the CDR3 is TGTGCCACCAGCAATCCTGTTAGCACTGAAGCTTTCTTT. Translating it yields CATSNPVSTEAFF. Based on the CDR3 plus reference TRBV15 and TRBJ1-1, the full variable domain is DAMVIQNPRYQVTQFGKPVTLSCSQTLNHNVMYWYQQKSSQAPKLLFHYYDKDFNNEADTPDNFQSRRPNTSFCFLDIRSPGLGDTAMYLCATSNPVSTEAFFGQGTRLTVV.

This chain links TRBV7-3 with TRBJ2-2; the D is unclear. V shed 5 bases and J shed 1 base, with 8 bases lying between them. The CDR3 extends over 14 amino acids. The germline V gene encodes CDR1 SGHTA and CDR2 FQGTGA. CDR3 region: CASSRAGNTGELFF. In DNA, the CDR3 is TGTGCCAGCAGCCGAGCAGGGAACACCGGGGAGCTGTTTTTT.

By sample share, this clone is medium-sized (0.01 to 0.1%). The chain couples TRBV18 to TRBJ2-3; 8 nucleotides align to TRBD1. Germline CDR1 and CDR2: KGHSH and LQKENI. V shed 4 bases, J shed 0 bases, and the junction held 18 bases outside the gene matches. CDR3 length: 20 amino acids. The CDR3 DNA follows: TGTGCCAGCTCACGAGTCGCAGGGGGCCCTCTGCGGAAAAGCACAGATACGCAGTATTTT. The encoded protein is CASSRVAGGPLRKSTDTQYF.